This record looks at one T cell receptor beta chain sequence and its context. This clonotype occurred a few times. Its cognate antigen has yet to be identified. Qualities for individual bases were not recorded, and no much larger clone is one base off. The reads were generated on an Illumina HiSeq 1500. TCRdb reran the public reads through fastp at Q25 and MiXCR, keeping productive beta chains. For every CDR3 protein sequence, its rows merge into one entry that carries the most common genes and DNA. Present in this sample are more than 150,000 distinct CDR3 sequences, about 15% of which were seen just once. The ten most abundant clones make up roughly 20% of the sample. The sample is drawn from a study of T cell repertoires in cytomegalovirus infection (dated by TCRdb to the late 2010s). About the full investigation: Donor HLA type was relevant to the analysis, as public TCR beta signatures indicated carriage of CMV infection together with the matching HLA type. General findings and caveats noted by the study authors: Cumulative frequency of public TCR beta family members discriminated carriers of CMV infection plus the relevant HLA type in this cohort and an independent 352-donor cohort. The ex vivo response was dominated by HLA-C-restricted CMV-specific TCR beta clonotypes, which also provided the single most frequent clonotype in two of eight donors.

From its cysteine to its phenylalanine, the CDR3 spans 15 amino acids. Here the CDR3 DNA is all that survives: 45 bases in frame from base 1. The germline V gene yields SGHAT for CDR1 and FQNNGV for CDR2. Clipping removes 2 bases from V and 0 bases from J, with 1 as the unmatched junction base count. Sample: CD8+ T cells from PBMCs. This TCR derives from a human donor in good health (CMV status not recorded). Some clones in this sample may be carry-over from other donors' samples. This chain is built from TRBV11-2 and TRBJ2-1; 7 bases in between match TRBD2. The CDR3 amino acid sequence is: CASSLLAASYNEQFF. The nucleotides are TGTGCCAGCAGCTTACTAGCGGCCTCCTACAATGAGCAGTTCTTC.